The next 22 T cell receptor beta chains were all read from a single sample in a study of ipilimumab plus nivolumab after autologous stem cell transplantation. Profiled with immunoSEQ multiplex PCR; TCRdb holds only in-frame clones, not every one. The repertoire includes some 10,000 clones, about 78% of them detected once, and more than 7% sits in the top ten. Sequenced here: PBMCs, sampled in a trial of ipilimumab plus nivolumab as post-transplant consolidation. All receptors come from a male donor with diffuse large B-cell lymphoma.

This clone occurred a few times. The chain recombines TRBV10-3 with TRBJ1-5, with TRBD1 as a possible D gene (6 bases). Between the trimmed V and J ends, which lost 4 bases and 4 bases, there was a span of 11 bases. The CDR3 contains 14 residues. Per the germline V gene, CDR1 is ENHRY and CDR2 is SYGVKD. In DNA form, the CDR3 reads TGTGCCATCAGTGGTGACAGGATTAATCAGCCCCAGCATTTT. Translating gives CAISGDRINQPQHF.

The CDR3 DNA follows: TGTGCCAGTTCCCGGACTACCTTTGAAAAACTGTTTTTT. Translating gives CASSRTTFEKLFF. The chain joins TRBV2 to TRBJ1-4; D is uncertain. Between the trimmed V and J ends, which lost 9 bases and 7 bases, there was a span of 15 bases. Per germline, CDR1 SNHLY and CDR2 FYNNEI. This CDR3 has 13 residues.

This clone was recorded a few times. This chain connects TRBV19 to TRBJ1-2; a weak D match, TRBD1 (5 bases). Trimming cost V 6 bases and J 8 bases, with 19 bases left between them. CDR1 and CDR2 from the germline V gene are LNHDA and SQIVND (reference sequence). The CDR3 loop spans 14 amino acids. CDR3 bases: TGTGCCAGTAGAACCTCGACAGCCTCGAGGGGCTACACCTTC. Its protein is CASRTSTASRGYTF. Drawing the rest from reference TRBV19 and TRBJ1-2, the complete variable domain is DGGITQSPKYLFRKEGQNVTLSCEQNLNHDAMYWYRQDPGQGLRLIYYSQIVNDFQKGDIAEGYSVSREKKESFPLTVTSAQKNPTAFYLCASRTSTASRGYTFGSGTRLTVV.

V gene TRBV5-1 combines with J gene TRBJ2-7; 7 positions match TRBD1. After removal of 1 base from V and 0 bases from J, the junction contained 7 bases not matched to a gene. CDR1 and CDR2 (germline): SGHRS, YFSETQ. This CDR3 is 16 amino acids long. The CDR3 reads CASSLSWDRSSYEQYF. CDR3 DNA: TGCGCCAGCAGCTTGTCCTGGGACAGAAGCTCCTACGAGCAGTACTTC.

The chain uses TRBV7-9 and TRBJ1-1, with a weak D call TRBD1 (5 bases). The CDR3 loop spans 15 amino acids. Germline V gene sequence: CDR1 SEHNR, CDR2 FQNEAQ (reference sequence). Trimming removed 5 bases at V and 4 bases at J, with 17 bases between. CDR3 DNA sequence: TGTGCCAGCAGCCCCTTGGTAGGGGTGGGCACTGAAGCTTTCTTT. Protein sequence: CASSPLVGVGTEAFF.

The chain has TRBV4-2 and TRBJ1-2; no firm D call. V lost 1 base and J 0 bases, leaving 9 bases between the germline ends. There are 15 residues in the CDR3. Germline assignment: CDR1 LGHNA and CDR2 YNFKEQ. This CDR3 reads CASSQGFTTNYGYTF. The CDR3 DNA reads as TGTGCCAGCAGCCAAGGTTTCACAACTAACTATGGCTACACCTTC.

V usage is TRBV18 and J usage is TRBJ2-7; D ambiguous. Germline-derived CDR1 and CDR2 are KGHSH and LQKENI. V was cut by 4 bases and J by 3 bases, with 4 bases left in between. This CDR3 spans 11 amino acids. The CDR3 nucleotides read TGTGCCAGCTCACAAGACTACGAGCAGTACTTC. It codes for CASSQDYEQYF.

V is TRBV6-4 and J is TRBJ1-6; D is undetermined. The CDR3 totals 14 residues. Deletions cut 2 bases from V and 4 bases from J, with 6 bases between. From germline, CDR1 is MRHNA and CDR2 SNTAGT. The CDR3 here is CASSDRGYNSPLHF. In DNA form, the CDR3 reads TGTGCCAGCAGTGACCGGGGTTATAATTCACCCCTCCACTTT.

The genes are TRBV5-6 and TRBJ2-7, with D tentatively TRBD2 (5 bases). CDR3 length equals 12 residues. Trimming pared 3 bases from V and 7 bases from J, leaving 11 bases between. Germline V gene lookup returns CDR1 SGHDT and CDR2 YYEEEE. The CDR3 bases are TGTGCCAGCAGCTCCCTGACTAAAGAGCAGTACTTC. Translation gives CASSSLTKEQYF.

The rearrangement uses TRBV4-3 and TRBJ1-5; TRBD1 might be the D (6 bases). This CDR3 region has 14 residues. Germline V gene lookup returns CDR1 LGHNA and CDR2 YSLEER. Trimming stripped 7 bases from V and 7 bases from J, with 17 bases between. Here the CDR3 reads CASTPTGRGQPQHF. The CDR3 DNA reads as TGCGCCAGCACCCCAACAGGCAGGGGACAGCCCCAGCATTTT.

V is TRBV7-2 and J is TRBJ1-2; D is unresolved. Germline V gene lookup returns CDR1 SGHTA and CDR2 FQGNSA. This CDR3 has 13 amino acids. Trimming removed 5 bases from V and 2 bases from J, with 9 bases in between. The CDR3 coding sequence is TGTGCCAGCAGCCCGAGGGTGAACTATGGCTACACCTTC. Translation gives CASSPRVNYGYTF. The full variable domain, with the rest looked up from reference TRBV7-2 and TRBJ1-2, is GAGVSQSPSNKVTEKGKDVELRCDPISGHTALYWYRQSLGQGLEFLIYFQGNSAPDKSGLPSDRFSAERTGGSVSTLTIQRTQQEDSAVYLCASSPRVNYGYTFGSGTRLTVV.

The rearrangement joins TRBV2 to TRBJ2-1, with a weak D call TRBD1 (5 bases). The germline gives CDR1 SNHLY, CDR2 FYNNEI. The V and J ends lost 6 bases and 0 bases respectively, with 12 bases between them. The CDR3 spans 15 residues. The CDR3 region has the DNA TGTGCCAGCAGACTACAGGTGGGCTCCTACAATGAGCAGTTCTTC. Protein product: CASRLQVGSYNEQFF.

V is TRBV11-3 and J is TRBJ2-7; tentatively, D is TRBD1 (5 bases). Germline CDR1 and CDR2: SGHNT and YENEEA. The CDR3 is 13 residues long. Deletions cut 5 bases from V and 2 bases from J, with 10 bases between. The CDR3 is CASSDSTTYEQYF. As DNA, the CDR3 is TGTGCCAGCAGCGACAGTACTACCTACGAGCAGTACTTC.

The chain employs TRBV6-6 and TRBJ2-7; 9 bases agree with TRBD1. Per the germline V gene, CDR1 is MNHNY and CDR2 is SVGAGI (reference sequence). The CDR3 has 16 residues. J was trimmed by 3 bases and V by 7 bases; bases with no gene match: 13. In nucleotides, the CDR3 is TGTGCCAGCACCTATATGGAGATGACAGGGGGCTACGAGCAGTACTTC. It codes for CASTYMEMTGGYEQYF.

This chain joins TRBV5-4 and TRBJ2-3; 10 bases are a match to TRBD1. The CDR3 has 15 amino acids. V lost 3 bases and J lost 4; bases outside the gene matches: 5. Germline V lookup: CDR1 SGHNT, CDR2 YYREEE (reference sequence). CDR3: CASSSGTGASDTQYF. The CDR3 DNA sequence: TGTGCCAGCAGCTCCGGGACAGGGGCATCAGATACGCAGTATTTT.

The chain links TRBV28 to TRBJ2-2; tentative D call: TRBD1 (6 bases). The CDR3 length is 16 residues. In germline, CDR1 is MDHEN, CDR2 SYDVKM. Trimming removed 5 bases at V and 6 bases at J, with 19 bases between. This CDR3 reads CASSRSLGGGSGELFF. DNA for the CDR3: TGTGCCAGCAGTCGTTCCTTAGGGGGTGGCTCCGGGGAGCTGTTTTTT.

The chain uses TRBV16 and TRBJ2-7; possibly TRBD2 for D (6 bases). The CDR3 has 12 amino acids. V lost 4 bases to trimming and J lost 6 bases, with 10 bases between them. The germline CDR1 and CDR2 sequences are KGHSY and FQNENV. This CDR3 is CASSPGDGEQYF. The CDR3 DNA sequence: TGTGCCAGCAGCCCGGGGGACGGCGAGCAGTACTTC.

The rearrangement joins TRBV19 to TRBJ1-6, with D possibly being TRBD1 (5 bases). With 4 bases removed from V and 4 bases from J, the gap between germline ends came to 17 bases. Germline V gene lookup returns CDR1 LNHDA and CDR2 SQIVND (reference sequence). This CDR3 region has 17 residues. CDR3 amino acids: CASSTQWGSSYNSPLHF. DNA for the CDR3: TGTGCCAGTAGTACCCAGTGGGGCAGCTCTTATAATTCACCCCTCCACTTT.

V usage is TRBV28 and J usage is TRBJ1-2; tentative D call: TRBD1 (5 bases). CDR1 is MDHEN, CDR2 SYDVKM, per germline. The CDR3 length is 13 residues. With 6 bases removed from V and 4 bases from J, the gap between germline ends came to 12 bases. CDR3 in amino acids: CASREGRLYGYTF. The CDR3 DNA is TGTGCCAGCAGAGAGGGACGGCTCTATGGCTACACCTTC.

The chain links TRBV19 to TRBJ1-1, with D unresolved. The V end lost 2 bases, the J end lost 1 base, and 17 bases lay between the germline ends. Per the germline V gene, CDR1 is LNHDA and CDR2 is SQIVND (reference sequence). The CDR3 covers 17 residues. The CDR3 DNA reads TGTGCCAGTAGTATAATGGTAACTCCTGTTCCGAACACTGAAGCTTTCTTT. As protein: CASSIMVTPVPNTEAFF. Using reference TRBV19 and TRBJ1-1 for the parts outside the CDR3, the full variable domain is DGGITQSPKYLFRKEGQNVTLSCEQNLNHDAMYWYRQDPGQGLRLIYYSQIVNDFQKGDIAEGYSVSREKKESFPLTVTSAQKNPTAFYLCASSIMVTPVPNTEAFFGQGTRLTVV.

This rearrangement joins TRBV5-1 to TRBJ1-5; D is uncertain. V lost 1 base, J lost 5 bases, and 7 bases lay in between. Germline V gene lookup returns CDR1 SGHRS and CDR2 YFSETQ. This CDR3 contains 13 residues. As DNA, the CDR3 is TGCGCCAGCAGCTTGAAGGGTTATCAGCCCCAGCATTTT. It codes for CASSLKGYQPQHF.

This chain joins TRBV9 and TRBJ2-3; D call uncertain. This CDR3 has 12 amino acids. The V gene's germline CDR1 is SGDLS and CDR2 YYNGEE. Trimming shortened V by 4 bases and J by 2 bases, and 5 bases separated the two germline ends. The CDR3 is CASSPNTDTQYF. DNA of the CDR3: TGTGCCAGCAGCCCAAACACAGATACGCAGTATTTT.